The rows below give T cell receptor beta chains drawn from one sample of a study of blood T cell repertoires in COVID-19. TCRdb keeps only in-frame clones here, not all; method: immunoSEQ multiplex PCR. The sample has 100,000 or so clones, approximately 72% seen once. The sample taken for sequencing was peripheral blood. The receptors shown here come from a woman in her 70s with acute or convalescent COVID-19. Both conserved end residues are part of each CDR3. Fields, in order: clone size, J gene, D gene, V gene, CDR3 protein, CDR3 DNA. The D gene is left open where the match is weak. Clone size is shown for a subset of rows, as once, few, many or a class of expanded clone.

-,TRBJ1-6,-,TRBV5-1,CASSLSPGSRLNNSPLHF,TGCGCCAGCAGCTTATCCCCCGGCAGCCGACTTAATAATTCACCCCTCCACTTT
-,TRBJ2-7,TRBD1,TRBV7-2,CASSLQGGVTYEQYF,TGTGCCAGCAGCCTTCAAGGGGGCGTTACTTACGAGCAGTACTTC
many,TRBJ2-1,-,TRBV5-1,CASTEGDSYNEQFF,TGCGCCAGCACCGAGGGTGACTCCTACAATGAGCAGTTCTTC
-,TRBJ1-5,-,TRBV1,CTSSQQSGQPQHF,TGCACCAGCAGCCAACAGTCAGGTCAGCCCCAGCATTTT
-,TRBJ1-1,TRBD1,TRBV6-5,CASRRTGEAFF,TGTGCCAGCAGGCGGACAGGGGAAGCTTTCTTT
once,TRBJ1-3,-,TRBV19,CASLGQQSSGNTIYF,TGTGCCAGTCTAGGCCAGCAAAGCTCTGGAAACACCATATATTTT
-,TRBJ2-1,TRBD1,TRBV5-1,CASSLQGVRYNEQFF,TGCGCCAGCAGCTTGCAGGGGGTAAGGTACAATGAGCAGTTCTTC
-,TRBJ2-3,TRBD2,TRBV6-1,CASSEGLASGTDTQYF,TGTGCCAGCAGTGAGGGACTAGCGAGCGGCACAGATACGCAGTATTTT
-,TRBJ2-2,TRBD2,TRBV12-5,CASGLTGLAGTRGGELFF,TGTGCTAGTGGTTTGACAGGACTAGCGGGGACCCGAGGCGGGGAGCTGTTTTTT
-,TRBJ2-5,TRBD2,TRBV6-6,CASSPPFAGLAGVETQYF,TGTGCCAGCAGTCCCCCCTTCGCCGGACTAGCGGGGGTGGAGACCCAGTACTTC
few,TRBJ2-7,-,TRBV3-1/TRBV3-2,CASSPPGRGNHEQYF,TGTGCCAGCAGCCCCCCGGGCAGGGGTAACCACGAGCAGTACTTC
few,TRBJ1-5,TRBD1,TRBV5-1,CASSLGGQLNQPQHF,TGCGCCAGCAGCTTGGGGGGACAGTTAAATCAGCCCCAGCATTTT
-,TRBJ1-4,-,TRBV7-2,CASSLTTNEKLFF,TGTGCCAGCAGCTTAACTACTAATGAAAAACTGTTTTTT
few,TRBJ1-5,TRBD1,TRBV28,CASSPPRGQDNQPQHF,TGTGCCAGCAGTCCCCCGAGGGGACAGGACAATCAGCCCCAGCATTTT
-,TRBJ2-1,-,TRBV4-1,CASSQEPHPNPLYNEQFF,TGCGCCAGCAGCCAAGAACCTCACCCGAACCCACTTTACAATGAGCAGTTCTTC
once,TRBJ1-1,-,TRBV28,CASSFVAGNTEAFF,TGTGCCAGCAGTTTCGTGGCAGGAAACACTGAAGCTTTCTTT
-,TRBJ2-1,-,TRBV2,CASSGTRDSPYNEQFF,TGTGCCAGCAGCGGCACCCGGGACTCACCCTACAATGAGCAGTTCTTC
-,TRBJ1-1,-,TRBV25-1,CASRPDRPGTEAFF,TGTGCCAGCAGGCCCGACAGGCCGGGCACTGAAGCTTTCTTT
-,TRBJ1-1,-,TRBV12-3/TRBV12-4,CASSLANTEAFF,TGTGCCAGCAGTTTGGCGAACACTGAAGCTTTCTTT
-,TRBJ2-1,TRBD2,TRBV5-3,CARSFYRLAGPSESYNEQFF,TGTGCCAGAAGCTTCTACCGACTAGCGGGGCCTTCAGAATCCTACAATGAGCAGTTCTTC
-,TRBJ2-3,TRBD2,TRBV6-2/TRBV6-3,CASSYPTSGGPRSTDTQYF,TGTGCCAGCAGTTACCCGACTAGCGGGGGACCTCGAAGCACAGATACGCAGTATTTT
-,TRBJ1-3,-,TRBV28,CASSLGGGHSGNTIYF,TGTGCCAGCAGTTTGGGGGGGGGCCACTCTGGAAACACCATATATTTT
-,TRBJ2-3,-,TRBV24-1,CATSDPQRGTDTQYF,TGTGCCACCAGTGACCCCCAGCGGGGCACAGATACGCAGTATTTT
few,TRBJ1-3,TRBD1,TRBV4-1,CASSPSQGAYGNTIYF,TGCGCCAGCAGCCCTAGCCAGGGGGCTTATGGAAACACCATATATTTT
-,TRBJ2-2,TRBD1,TRBV6-2/TRBV6-3,CASSPRTGGNTGELFF,TGTGCCAGCAGCCCCCGGACAGGGGGGAACACCGGGGAGCTGTTTTTT
-,TRBJ1-2,-,TRBV28,CAIAAGVGPSAGYGYTF,TGTGCCATCGCGGCGGGAGTTGGGCCCTCGGCAGGGTATGGCTACACCTTC
few,TRBJ1-1,-,TRBV7-8,CASSSTRTVEAFF,TGTGCCAGCAGCTCCACGAGGACTGTTGAAGCTTTCTTT
-,TRBJ2-2,-,TRBV7-9,CASWAGTGELFF,TGTGCCAGTTGGGCAGGCACCGGGGAGCTGTTTTTT
-,TRBJ2-1,-,TRBV7-8,CASSPGDNEQFF,TGTGCCAGCAGCCCCGGAGACAATGAGCAGTTCTTC
-,TRBJ2-1,TRBD2,TRBV2,CASSDRAGRVSNEQFF,TGTGCCAGCAGTGATAGAGCGGGGAGGGTGAGCAATGAGCAGTTCTTC
-,TRBJ1-4,TRBD1,TRBV27,CASSLVARQGGEKLFF,TGTGCCAGCAGTTTAGTCGCTAGACAGGGAGGTGAAAAACTGTTTTTT
-,TRBJ2-2,-,TRBV30,CAWNRVQGRTGELFF,TGTGCCTGGAACCGTGTACAGGGGAGGACCGGGGAGCTGTTTTTT
many,TRBJ1-6,-,TRBV19,CASSIRIGQGNNSPLHF,TGTGCCAGTAGTATCCGGATTGGGCAGGGGAATAATTCACCCCTCCACTTT
-,TRBJ2-7,TRBD1,TRBV6-5,CASRDPGGHEQYF,TGTGCCAGCAGGGACCCAGGGGGCCACGAGCAGTACTTC
few,TRBJ2-5,-,TRBV7-2,CASSFTHQETQYF,TGTGCCAGCAGCTTCACCCATCAGGAGACCCAGTACTTC
-,TRBJ1-4,TRBD1,TRBV4-2,CASSRRQGELFF,TGTGCCAGCAGCCGAAGACAGGGCGAACTGTTTTTT
few,TRBJ1-1,-,TRBV12-3/TRBV12-4,CASRALMNTEAFF,TGTGCCAGCAGGGCCCTCATGAACACTGAAGCTTTCTTT
few,TRBJ2-5,TRBD2,TRBV4-2,CASSQEGGGARETQYF,TGTGCCAGCAGCCAAGAAGGCGGGGGGGCCCGGGAGACCCAGTACTTC
-,TRBJ1-3,TRBD1,TRBV6-5,CASSPPQGRGNTIYF,TGTGCCAGCAGCCCACCACAGGGGAGGGGAAACACCATATATTTT
-,TRBJ2-2,TRBD1,TRBV18,CASSLDRLAGELFF,TGTGCCAGCTCACTGGACAGGTTGGCCGGGGAGCTGTTTTTT
-,TRBJ2-7,TRBD1,TRBV30,CAGDRSSYEQYF,TGTGCCGGGGACAGGTCATCCTACGAGCAGTACTTC
-,TRBJ2-1,-,TRBV5-4,CASSLDGYNEQFF,TGTGCCAGCAGCTTGGACGGGTACAATGAGCAGTTCTTC